Listed here are 10 T cell receptor beta chains from one sample, sequenced in a study of cytomegalovirus exposure and HLA in healthy donors. The PCR contained 60 Vbeta and 13 Jbeta primers. Libraries were prepared by immunoSEQ multiplex PCR; TCRdb keeps only in-frame clonotypes and omits some of them. The sample comprises 50,000 to 65,000 clones, approximately 77% of which are singletons, and less than 4% rests with the top ten. What was sequenced was PBMCs. These receptors came from a woman between 18 and 30 years old in good health and CMV-seronegative.

The chain carries TRBV27 and TRBJ2-3, with D possibly TRBD1 on 5 matching bases. This CDR3 is built from 15 residues. Germline CDR1 MNHEY, CDR2 SMNVEV (reference sequence). Trimming cost V 3 bases and J 2 bases, with 12 bases left between them. The CDR3 DNA follows: TGTGCCAGCAGTTTGGGCAGCAGGGCCACAGATACGCAGTATTTT. This translates into CASSLGSRATDTQYF.

The chain joins TRBV7-9 to TRBJ1-1, with D unclear. CDR3 length equals 14 residues. Per the germline V gene, CDR1 is SEHNR and CDR2 is FQNEAQ (reference sequence). The ends were cut back, 5 bases at V and 6 bases at J, with 16 bases in the middle. DNA for the CDR3: TGTGCCAGCAGCCTTCTGACCGAGGCCTCTGAAGCTTTCTTT. This translates into CASSLLTEASEAFF.

For this clone: The junction departs from germline at one end; a sequencing error may be responsible. The chain couples TRBV27 to TRBJ2-3; D might be TRBD2 (6 bases). The CDR3 has 15 residues. CDR1 MNHEY and CDR2 SMNVEV come from the germline V gene (reference sequence). CDR3 coding DNA: TGTGCCAGCAGTTTATCGGGTGGAGGGGCAGATATGCAGTATTTT. Protein: CASSLSGGGADMQYF.

This clone came up a few times. J is TRBJ1-1 and V is TRBV10-3, with 7 bases identical to TRBD1. Trimming at V came to 5 bases and at J to 4 bases, leaving 4 bases not matched to a gene. Per germline, CDR1 ENHRY and CDR2 SYGVKD. The CDR3 consists of 13 residues. Here the CDR3 reads CAISMAGGTEAFF. CDR3 DNA sequence: TGTGCCATCAGTATGGCAGGGGGCACTGAAGCTTTCTTT.

The chain has TRBV7-9 and TRBJ2-1; 8 bases are a match to TRBD2. CDR1 is SEHNR and CDR2 is FQNEAQ in the germline V gene (reference sequence). V was pared by 6 bases and J by 0 bases, with 4 bases of the junction left unmatched. CDR3 length equals 15 residues. Here the CDR3 DNA reads TGTGCCAGCAGTCAGCGGGGGAGCTCCTACAATGAGCAGTTCTTC. Protein product: CASSQRGSSYNEQFF. The variable domain in full, completed from reference TRBV7-9 and TRBJ2-1, reads DTGVSQNPRHKITKRGQNVTFRCDPISEHNRLYWYRQTLGQGPEFLTYFQNEAQLEKSRLLSDRFSAERPKGSFSTLEIQRTEQGDSAMYLCASSQRGSSYNEQFFGPGTRLTVL.

The chain joins TRBV9 to TRBJ2-2, with unresolved D. Germline V gene lookup returns CDR1 SGDLS and CDR2 YYNGEE. The V end was cut by 2 bases, the J end by 1 base, with 12 bases between. The CDR3 totals 16 residues. Here the CDR3 reads CASSVLPTGNTGELFF. CDR3 coding DNA: TGTGCCAGCAGCGTCCTACCTACGGGGAACACCGGGGAGCTGTTTTTT.

The chain is built from TRBV7-3 and TRBJ2-3; 8 bases line up with TRBD1. The CDR3 runs to 15 residues. Losses at the gene ends were 5 bases for V and 0 bases for J; bases not matched to a gene: 4. Germline V CDR1 and CDR2: SGHTA, FQGTGA. The CDR3 bases are TGTGCCAGCAGCCCTCGGACAGGGAGCACAGATACGCAGTATTTT. Translated: CASSPRTGSTDTQYF.

The rearrangement uses TRBV28 and TRBJ1-2; 10 nucleotides align to TRBD1. Germline V gives CDR1 MDHEN, CDR2 SYDVKM. V shed 10 bases, J shed 3 bases, and the junction held 14 bases outside the gene matches. This CDR3 region has 16 residues. The DNA of the CDR3 is TGTGCCACCGCCAGTAGGGGGACAGGGGTGTACTATGGCTACACCTTC. Protein sequence: CATASRGTGVYYGYTF.

Turning to this clone: The junction departs from the called germline gene at one end, perhaps through a read error. This chain links TRBV7-9 with TRBJ2-4, with a weak D call TRBD1 (6 bases). CDR1 SEHNR and CDR2 FQNEAQ come from the germline V gene (reference sequence). The CDR3 length is 16 residues. CDR3 DNA: TGTGCCAGCAGCTTAACGGACAGCCCCGTCAAAAACAGTCAGTACTTC. It is translated as CASSLTDSPVKNSQYF. The full variable domain, its missing parts supplied by reference TRBV7-9 and TRBJ2-4, is DTGVSQNPRHKITKRGQNVTFRCDPISEHNRLYWYRQTLGQGPEFLTYFQNEAQLEKSRLLSDRFSAERPKGSFSTLEIQRTEQGDSAMYLCASSLTDSPVKNSQYFGAGTRLSVL.

V gene TRBV18 combines with J gene TRBJ2-1; 8 bases agree with TRBD2. V trimming: 3 bases; J trimming: 0 bases; junction bases outside the gene matches: 7. The CDR3 has 17 residues. CDR1 is KGHSH, CDR2 LQKENI, per germline. CDR3 residues: CASSPKSGGSSYNEQFF. In DNA, the CDR3 is TGTGCCAGCTCACCGAAAAGCGGGGGAAGCTCCTACAATGAGCAGTTCTTC.